The source of this T cell receptor beta chain is a study of multiple sclerosis patients with progressive multifocal leukoencephalopathy. TCRdb's table, derived via immunoSEQ multiplex PCR, lists solely in-frame clones and lacks some. Of around 25,000 clones listed, approximately 90% are singletons. General study findings and limits: Findings may reflect JC virus infection or just general immunocompromise.

Noted time point: around 13 months of natalizumab therapy. The control group, sampled over time, had multiple sclerosis, received natalizumab and did not develop PML. This CDR3 region has 15 residues. V shed 2 bases and J shed 0 bases, with 9 bases lying between them. Per the germline V gene, CDR1 is SGDLS and CDR2 is YYNGEE. On this clone: Its specificity is not known.

Material: PBMCs, obtained from a patient treated with natalizumab. The TCR comes from a man aged 25-45 years with multiple sclerosis. The gene calls are TRBV9 and TRBJ1-3; D ambiguous. The CDR3 sequence is CASSVLEGSGNTIYF. The DNA of the CDR3 is TGTGCCAGCAGCGTTCTCGAGGGCTCTGGAAACACCATATATTTT.